This T cell receptor (beta chain) is drawn from a study of technical replicates of blood from a few donors. The trim removed 3 bases at V and 3 bases at J, leaving 6 bases unmatched. Germline assignment: CDR1 LGHNA and CDR2 YSLEER. This CDR3 is built from 15 residues. Assay used: immunoSEQ multiplex PCR; TCRdb lists only in-frame clones, some missing. Among roughly 72,000 clones listed, approximately 93% were seen once. Material: T cells isolated from PBMCs. This TCR derives from a human donor in good health. The rearrangement joins TRBV4-3 to TRBJ2-7; 9 nucleotides line up with TRBD1. The CDR3 sequence: CASSQAGTGFYEQYF. CDR3 DNA: TGCGCCAGCAGCCAGGCCGGGACAGGGTTCTACGAGCAGTACTTC.